These 25 T cell receptor beta chains originate from one sample sequenced in a study of T-cell reconstitution after alpha-beta-depleted transplantation in children. The TCRbeta library was prepared with unique molecular identifiers. From the PCR reads, TCRdb called clonotypes with MiXCR, one entry per CDR3 protein. The repertoire has about 300,000 distinct CDR3 sequences, 6.5% to 9% of them found once; the top ten carry approximately 8.6%. These receptors are not linked to any known antigen. General study findings and limits: At one year after transplant, newly produced T cells mostly accounted for T-cell counts and diversity.

Specimen: peripheral blood, collected 360 days after TCRalphabeta/CD19-depleted stem cell transplant. The receptors shown here come from a female patient aged 2-10 years who had a stem cell transplant for Fanconi anemia, so the T cells may come from the graft donor.

At least ten counts were recorded for this clonotype. The chain carries TRBV7-2 and TRBJ2-5, with D unresolved. Between the trimmed V and J ends, which lost 1 base and 0 bases, there was a span of 6 bases. The CDR3 is made up of 14 amino acids. Germline V gene sequence: CDR1 SGHTA, CDR2 FQGNSA. The CDR3 loop is CASSLGPHQETQYF. CDR3 in DNA: TGTGCCAGCAGCTTAGGTCCGCACCAAGAGACCCAGTACTTC.

Many counts were recorded for this clonotype. The chain recombines TRBV20-1 with TRBJ1-2; no clear D. In germline, CDR1 is DFQATT, CDR2 SNEGSKA (reference sequence). This CDR3 contains 14 residues. Between the trimmed V and J ends, which lost 0 bases and 0 bases, there was a span of 8 bases. CDR3 region: CSARERQANYGYTF. The CDR3 DNA follows: TGCAGTGCTAGAGAGAGGCAGGCTAACTATGGCTACACCTTC.

The sample holds a few counts of this clonotype. CDR3 in amino acids: CASSLTSQGNGYTF. The CDR3, as DNA: TGTGCCAGCAGCTTAACCAGCCAGGGGAATGGCTACACCTTC. The chain is built from TRBV7-2 and TRBJ1-2, with a tentative D call TRBD1 (6 bases). Germline CDR1 reads SGHTA; CDR2 reads FQGNSA. This CDR3 comprises 14 residues. The ends were cut back, 2 bases at V and 6 bases at J, with 13 bases in the middle.

The gene calls are TRBV7-9 and TRBJ2-5; D uncertain. The V end lost 3 bases, the J end lost 1 base, and 6 bases lay between the germline ends. Germline-derived CDR1 and CDR2 are SEHNR and FQNEAQ (reference sequence). The CDR3 totals 13 residues. The CDR3 sequence: CASSFSGQETQYF. Written as DNA, the CDR3 is TGTGCCAGCAGCTTTTCAGGCCAAGAGACCCAGTACTTC.

The sample holds many counts of this clonotype. The chain combines TRBV2 with TRBJ1-2; 8 bases fit TRBD1. This CDR3 has 15 amino acids. V was pared by 6 bases and J by 2 bases, with 8 bases of the junction left unmatched. The germline CDR1 and CDR2 sequences are SNHLY and FYNNEI. The CDR3 coding sequence is TGTGCCAGCAGGGCTAGACAGGGGCCGAACTATGGCTACACCTTC. Its protein is CASRARQGPNYGYTF.

This clonotype was detected a few times. The chain recombines TRBV20-1 with TRBJ1-1; TRBD1 aligns across 8 bases. CDR3 length: 12 amino acids. The germline V gene encodes CDR1 DFQATT and CDR2 SNEGSKA (reference sequence). The DNA of the CDR3 is TGCAGGGTACAGGGGGGGACGTTAGAAGCTTTCTTT. Its protein product is CRVQGGTLEAFF.

This clonotype was seen only a few times. The chain employs TRBV2 and TRBJ2-1; TRBD1 agrees at 7 bases. Germline-derived CDR1 and CDR2 are SNHLY and FYNNEI. CDR3 size: 12 residues. V shed 9 bases, J shed 10 bases, and the junction held 9 bases outside the gene matches. In nucleotides, the CDR3 is TGTGCCAGTACCAAGGGGGCCCGGGAGCAGTTCTTC. Encoded protein: CASTKGAREQFF.

This clonotype was counted many times. The rearrangement links TRBV9 to TRBJ2-4; D gene unclear. Deletions cut 3 bases from V and 0 bases from J, with 7 bases between. This CDR3 region has 14 residues. Germline V gene data show CDR1 as SGDLS and CDR2 as YYNGEE. The DNA for the CDR3 is TGTGCCAGCAGCGGGAGATTAGCCAAAAACATTCAGTACTTC. Its protein product is CASSGRLAKNIQYF.

Comments on this clonotype: The CDR3 does not end in the conserved phenylalanine or tryptophan, so this is likely a read error. The genes are TRBV6-2 or TRBV6-3 and TRBJ1-2; D uncertain. V dropped 4 bases and J dropped 7 bases, with 16 bases sitting between them. The germline V gene encodes CDR1 MNHEY and CDR2 SVGEGT. This CDR3 spans 14 amino acids. The CDR3 reads CASSSGGRNLGYTS. DNA of the CDR3: TGTGCCAGCAGTTCCGGAGGCCGAAATCTTGGCTACACCTCC.

This clonotype was observed a handful of times. V gene TRBV20-1 combines with J gene TRBJ1-1, with 8 bases that match TRBD1. The V gene's germline CDR1 is DFQATT and CDR2 SNEGSKA (reference sequence). CDR3 length: 12 amino acids. The CDR3 nucleotides read TGCAGAGCAAGACAGGGGATCACTGAAGCTTTCTTT. As protein: CRARQGITEAFF.

This clonotype has only a few counts. The rearrangement uses TRBV20-1 and TRBJ1-2, with D perhaps TRBD1 (6 bases). CDR1 DFQATT and CDR2 SNEGSKA come from the germline V gene (reference sequence). CDR3 length equals 13 residues. Deletions cut 2 bases from V and 7 bases from J, with 14 bases between. For the CDR3, the DNA is TGCAGTGCTAGATACAGGGAGGCAGTTGGCTACACCTTC. This encodes CSARYREAVGYTF.

This clonotype was picked up many times. This chain connects TRBV28 to TRBJ2-7; D may match TRBD1 or TRBD2 (5 bases each). The germline V gene has CDR1 MDHEN and CDR2 SYDVKM. The V and J ends lost 4 bases and 2 bases respectively, with 12 bases between them. This CDR3 is 14 amino acids long. The CDR3 coding sequence is TGTGCCAGCAGTTATGGGGGAAGGGCCTACGAGCAGTACGTC. It translates to CASSYGGRAYEQYV.

There are many counts of this clonotype. The J gene is TRBJ2-3, the V gene TRBV20-1, with unresolved D. V was trimmed by 5 bases and J by 6 bases, leaving 18 bases between them. The germline gives CDR1 DFQATT, CDR2 SNEGSKA (reference sequence). The CDR3 loop spans 14 amino acids. CDR3 amino acids: CSASLANAWDTQYF. The CDR3 bases are TGCAGTGCTTCACTCGCGAACGCCTGGGATACGCAGTATTTT.

This chain uses TRBV14 with TRBJ2-1, with TRBD2 matching 9 bases. In germline, CDR1 is SGHDN, CDR2 FVKESK. The J segment lost 8 bases and the V segment lost 1 base, leaving 15 bases of the junction unmatched. This CDR3 is 18 amino acids long. CDR3 region: CASSQGTSVLGLGHEQFF. In DNA, the CDR3 is TGTGCCAGCAGCCAAGGGACTAGCGTATTGGGTCTTGGCCATGAGCAGTTCTTC.

The chain links TRBV7-2 to TRBJ2-3, with 9 bases aligning to TRBD2. With 5 bases clipped from V and 5 bases from J, the junction kept 11 bases outside the gene matches. The CDR3 contains 16 residues. The germline CDR1 and CDR2 sequences are SGHTA and FQGNSA. The CDR3, as DNA: TGTGCCAGCAGCCCCAGACTAGCGGAAGGGTTAGATACGCAGTATTTT. It codes for CASSPRLAEGLDTQYF.

This clonotype was counted many times. The V and J genes are TRBV6-5 and TRBJ2-2; 11 bases line up with TRBD2. CDR1 MNHEY and CDR2 SVGAGI come from the germline V gene. CDR3 length: 17 amino acids. J was trimmed by 5 bases and V by 3 bases; bases with no gene match: 8. The CDR3, as DNA: TGTGCCAGCAGTTATGGTAGCGGGGGGGCAGGAACCGGGGAGCTGTTTTTT. Translation gives CASSYGSGGAGTGELFF.

CDR3 loop: CASSGVISTSSYEQYV. The CDR3 DNA reads as TGTGCCAGCAGTGGGGTGATCTCGACCAGCTCCTACGAGCAGTACGTC. V usage is TRBV2 and J usage is TRBJ2-7; D is unclear. Germline CDR1 is SNHLY and CDR2 is FYNNEI. The CDR3 length is 16 residues. V lost 4 bases to trimming and J lost 0 bases, with 16 bases between them.

This clonotype has at least ten counts. The chain joins TRBV5-1 to TRBJ1-1; D not resolved. The V gene's germline CDR1 is SGHRS and CDR2 YFSETQ. The CDR3 totals 14 residues. Trimming stripped 1 base from V and 1 base from J, with 8 bases between. CDR3 sequence: CASSLSASNTEAFF. The DNA of the CDR3 is TGCGCCAGCAGCTTGTCCGCTTCGAACACTGAAGCTTTCTTT.

In this sample, this clonotype turned up many times. An end of the junction differs from the germline gene, which may be a read error. The chain couples TRBV7-7 to TRBJ2-7, with D perhaps matching TRBD2 (6 bases). CDR1 and CDR2 (germline): SSHAT, FNYEAQ (reference sequence). The CDR3 spans 13 residues. CDR3 loop: CASSFGRGYEQYF. The CDR3 DNA reads TGTGCTAGCAGCTTTGGACGGGGGTACGAGCAGTACTTC. Combining the CDR3 with reference TRBV7-7 and TRBJ2-7 gives the whole variable domain GAGVSQSPRYKVTKRGQDVTLRCDPISSHATLYWYQQALGQGPEFLTYFNYEAQPDKSGLPSDRFSAERPEGSISTLTIQRTEQRDSAMYRCASSFGRGYEQYFGPGTRLTVT.

V gene TRBV6-5 combines with J gene TRBJ1-4; D unclear. Trimming removed 6 bases at V and 8 bases at J, with 10 bases between. From germline, CDR1 is MNHEY and CDR2 SVGAGI. The length of the CDR3 is 12 residues. The CDR3 DNA reads TGTGCCAGCAGCCCCGGCCCCGAAAAACTGTTTTTT. Translated: CASSPGPEKLFF.

This chain connects TRBV20-1 to TRBJ2-5; 9 bases are a match to TRBD1. Germline V lookup: CDR1 DFQATT, CDR2 SNEGSKA (reference sequence). The CDR3 extends over 15 amino acids. After removal of 4 bases from V and 5 bases from J, the junction contained 11 bases not matched to a gene. For the CDR3, the DNA is TGCAGTGCTACGACAGGGGGAGATAGGATGGAGACCCAGTACTTC. This encodes CSATTGGDRMETQYF.

This chain links TRBV5-5 with TRBJ2-3; D possibly matches TRBD1 or TRBD2 (5 bases each). CDR1 is SGHKS, CDR2 YYEKEE, per germline (reference sequence). Deletions cut 0 bases from V and 4 bases from J, with 9 bases between. This CDR3 has 14 residues. The CDR3 nucleotides read TGTGCCAGCAGCTTGGCCGGGACCGCAGATACGCAGTATTTT. Translating it yields CASSLAGTADTQYF.

This rearrangement joins TRBV20-1 to TRBJ1-5, with TRBD1 as a possible D gene (6 bases). The CDR3 is made up of 14 amino acids. CDR1 is DFQATT, CDR2 SNEGSKA, per germline (reference sequence). The V end was cut by 1 base, the J end by 5 bases, with 12 bases between. The DNA for the CDR3 is TGCAGTGCTAGAGGTCAACAGGGATATCAGCCCCAGCATTTT. Protein sequence: CSARGQQGYQPQHF.

This clonotype was observed at least ten times. The gene calls are TRBV28 and TRBJ2-1; D is undetermined. Trimming took off 3 bases at V and 2 bases at J, with 5 bases between the two ends. Germline V lookup: CDR1 MDHEN, CDR2 SYDVKM. This CDR3 region has 13 residues. The CDR3 reads CASSLSTYNEQFF. The CDR3 nucleotides read TGTGCCAGCAGTTTGTCGACCTACAATGAGCAGTTCTTC.

The table lists this clonotype with many counts. This chain connects TRBV27 to TRBJ2-3; D perhaps matches TRBD1 (5 bases). Per the germline V gene, CDR1 is MNHEY and CDR2 is SMNVEV (reference sequence). The CDR3 is 18 residues long. The germline V and J ends were trimmed by 3 bases and 2 bases, with 21 bases remaining between them. CDR3 loop: CASSLGPPDRFLTDTQYF. The DNA of the CDR3 is TGTGCCAGCAGTTTGGGGCCCCCCGACAGATTCCTCACAGATACGCAGTATTTT.